This TCR beta chain was sequenced in a study of CD8 T cells in ankylosing spondylitis. Study-wide results and caveats: In ankylosing spondylitis blood, a motif of eight highly homologous TCR beta variants appeared characteristic. Certain motif variants had earlier appeared in reactive arthritis synovial fluid and blood. Disease-associated clonotypes exhibited CD8+ identity and were relatively infrequent in peripheral blood.

The CDR3 loop spans 12 amino acids. Germline CDR1 is DFQATT and CDR2 is SNEGSKA (reference sequence). The trim removed 6 bases at V and 5 bases at J, leaving 5 bases unmatched. Concerning this clonotype itself: As yet, its antigen is unknown.

5'-RACE, quantitative and with molecular barcodes, yielded the TCR beta libraries. TCRdb re-called the 5' RACE reads through MiXCR, storing one row per CDR3 protein. The sample holds 400,000 to 450,000 distinct CDR3 sequences, 17% seen once. The chain joins TRBV20-1 to TRBJ2-7; TRBD1 matches 9 bases. This receptor was taken from a male donor with ankylosing spondylitis. The specimen was blood, either unsorted or a sorted T cell fraction (not recorded which). In DNA, the CDR3 is TGCAGTGCGAGACAGGGGGTAGACGAGCAGTACTTC. Amino acids: CSARQGVDEQYF.